This paragraph covers one TCR beta chain sequence. For the second PCR, which ran for roughly 6 to 12 cycles, a sample-barcoded 5' primer and a J-beta primer mix were used. Each TCR beta cDNA got a 12-nucleotide random molecular identifier. TCRdb processed the 5' RACE reads anew with MiXCR; each CDR3 protein has one entry. This sample has a few hundred thousand distinct CDR3 sequences, with approximately 25% found just once. Donors were healthy Caucasian individuals from Russia aged about 6 to 100. These data are taken from a study of blood T cells in healthy people across ages. With 5 bases clipped from V and 0 bases from J, the junction kept 8 bases outside the gene matches. Germline V gene sequence: CDR1 SGHTA, CDR2 FQGTGA. This CDR3 comprises 17 residues.

The sequenced sample consisted of blood. The receptor was isolated from a woman in her 70s in good health. The J gene is TRBJ2-2, the V gene TRBV7-3, with TRBD2 matching 8 bases. The CDR3 nucleotides are TGTGCCAGCAGCCTTACGGGGGGGAGATCGAACACCGGGGAGCTGTTTTTT. Its protein product is CASSLTGGRSNTGELFF.